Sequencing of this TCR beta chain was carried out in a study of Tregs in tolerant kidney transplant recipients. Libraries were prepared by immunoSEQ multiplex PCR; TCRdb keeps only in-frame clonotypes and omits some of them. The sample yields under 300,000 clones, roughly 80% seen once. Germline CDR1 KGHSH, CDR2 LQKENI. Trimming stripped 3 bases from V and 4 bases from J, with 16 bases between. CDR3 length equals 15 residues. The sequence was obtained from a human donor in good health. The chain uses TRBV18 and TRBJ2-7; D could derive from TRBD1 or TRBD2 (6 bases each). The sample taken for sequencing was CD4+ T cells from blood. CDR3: CASSPGGGKNYEQYF. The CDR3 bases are TGTGCCAGCTCACCCGGGGGCGGGAAGAATTACGAGCAGTACTTC.